A selection of T cell receptor beta chains follows, all from one sample in a study of blood T cell repertoires in COVID-19. Measured with immunoSEQ multiplex PCR; TCRdb has only the in-frame clones, and not every one. This table holds roughly 200,000 clones, about 85% found once. Sequencing was performed on peripheral blood. Source of these receptors: a woman between 18 and 29 years old who had recovered from COVID-19. Both conserved end residues are part of each CDR3. The D gene is left open where the match is weak. Clone size appears in some rows only: once, few, many, or a class for an expanded clone.

V: TRBV6-6
D: .
size: .
J: TRBJ2-1
CDR3: CASLDGANYNEQFF

V: TRBV7-9
D: .
size: many
J: TRBJ2-7
CDR3: CASSLAITGLDYEQYF

V: TRBV13
D: .
size: .
J: TRBJ2-2
CDR3: CASSQILDRGSTGELFF

V: TRBV5-8
D: TRBD2
size: .
J: TRBJ2-1
CDR3: CASSFSGRLYEQFF

V: TRBV13
D: TRBD1
size: .
J: TRBJ1-2
CDR3: CASSLGHGTGSMVDYGYTF

V: TRBV10-3
D: .
size: .
J: TRBJ2-1
CDR3: CAISLASYNEQFF

V: TRBV20-1
D: TRBD1
size: .
J: TRBJ1-4
CDR3: CSASWTGTNEKLFF

V: TRBV7-3
D: .
size: once
J: TRBJ2-1
CDR3: CASSLFGSRHNEQFF

V: TRBV18
D: .
size: .
J: TRBJ1-3
CDR3: CASSLLETDSGNTIYF

V: TRBV4-3
D: TRBD1
size: .
J: TRBJ2-3
CDR3: CASSQDHFGQGVTDTQYF

V: TRBV19
D: TRBD1
size: .
J: TRBJ1-5
CDR3: CASTQTGTGTIVSNQPQHF

V: TRBV6-5
D: .
size: .
J: TRBJ2-2
CDR3: CASSSRQENTGELFF

V: TRBV25-1
D: .
size: .
J: TRBJ2-7
CDR3: CASSLRDSNGGYEQYF

V: TRBV15
D: TRBD1
size: .
J: TRBJ1-2
CDR3: CATSQNGQDHNYGYTF

V: TRBV5-5
D: TRBD1
size: .
J: TRBJ1-5
CDR3: CASSSGQGGQPQHF

V: TRBV30
D: .
size: .
J: TRBJ2-7
CDR3: CAWSANRVQREQYF

V: TRBV5-1
D: .
size: .
J: TRBJ2-2
CDR3: CASKVDGNIGTGELFF

V: TRBV29-1
D: .
size: .
J: TRBJ1-5
CDR3: CSVQDFNQPQHF

V: TRBV3-1/TRBV3-2
D: .
size: .
J: TRBJ1-2
CDR3: CASSSLEGRGYTF

V: TRBV5-1
D: .
size: .
J: TRBJ1-6
CDR3: CASSLEAYGDSPLHF

V: TRBV12-5
D: .
size: .
J: TRBJ1-1
CDR3: CATGNTEAFF

V: TRBV5-1
D: .
size: .
J: TRBJ2-2
CDR3: CASSLTAPNTGELFF

V: TRBV5-1
D: TRBD2
size: .
J: TRBJ2-7
CDR3: CASSSLADSGREQYF

V: TRBV6-5
D: .
size: .
J: TRBJ2-2
CDR3: CASVGGSNTGELFF

V: TRBV18
D: TRBD1
size: .
J: TRBJ2-7
CDR3: CASSINRGSREQYF

V: TRBV4-3
D: .
size: .
J: TRBJ2-1
CDR3: CASSQDRLLSNEQFF

V: TRBV4-3
D: .
size: once
J: TRBJ1-1
CDR3: CASRYGGPHTEAFF

V: TRBV7-3
D: TRBD2
size: .
J: TRBJ2-7
CDR3: CASSLGTSGIDEQYF

V: TRBV18
D: TRBD1
size: .
J: TRBJ1-4
CDR3: CASSPRRDRGEHEKLFF